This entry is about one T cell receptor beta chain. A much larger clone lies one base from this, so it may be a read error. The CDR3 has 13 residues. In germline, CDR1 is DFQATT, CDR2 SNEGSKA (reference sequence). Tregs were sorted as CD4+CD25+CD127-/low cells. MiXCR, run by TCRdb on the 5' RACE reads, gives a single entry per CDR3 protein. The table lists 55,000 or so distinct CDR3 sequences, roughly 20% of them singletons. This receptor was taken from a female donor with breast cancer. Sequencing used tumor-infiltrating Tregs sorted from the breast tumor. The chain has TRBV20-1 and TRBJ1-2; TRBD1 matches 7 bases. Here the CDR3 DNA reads TGCGGTGCTAGATATACAGGGGCTCGCGGCTACACCTTC. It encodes CGARYTGARGYTF.